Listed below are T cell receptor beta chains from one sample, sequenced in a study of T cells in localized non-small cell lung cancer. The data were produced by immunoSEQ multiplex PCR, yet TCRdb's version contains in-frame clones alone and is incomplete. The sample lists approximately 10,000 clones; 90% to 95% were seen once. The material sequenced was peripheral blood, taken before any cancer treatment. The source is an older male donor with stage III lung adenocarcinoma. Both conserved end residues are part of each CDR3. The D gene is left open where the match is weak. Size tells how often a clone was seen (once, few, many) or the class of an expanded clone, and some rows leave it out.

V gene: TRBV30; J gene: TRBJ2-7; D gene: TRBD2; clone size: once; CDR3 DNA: TGTGCCTGGAGTGAGGCTAGCGGGCAGTCCTACGAGCAGTACTTC; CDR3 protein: CAWSEASGQSYEQYF
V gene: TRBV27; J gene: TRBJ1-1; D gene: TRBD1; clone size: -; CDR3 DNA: TGTGCCAGCAGACACAACCGGGACAGCCTGAACACTGAAGCTTTCTTT; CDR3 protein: CASRHNRDSLNTEAFF
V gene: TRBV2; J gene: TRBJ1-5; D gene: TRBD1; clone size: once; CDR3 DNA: TGTGCCAGCAGAAAGGGGACAGGGTTTAGCAATCAGCCCCAGCATTTT; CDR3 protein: CASRKGTGFSNQPQHF
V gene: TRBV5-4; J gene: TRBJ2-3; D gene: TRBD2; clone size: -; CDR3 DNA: TGTGCCAGCAGCCCGGGGGAGGGCGATACGCAGTATTTT; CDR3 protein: CASSPGEGDTQYF
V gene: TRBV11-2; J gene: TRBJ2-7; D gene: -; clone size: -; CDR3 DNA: TGTGCCAGCAGCCTAGGACCCCTGTCCTACGAGCAGTACTTC; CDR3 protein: CASSLGPLSYEQYF
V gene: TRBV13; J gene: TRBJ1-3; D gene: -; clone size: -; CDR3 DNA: TGTGCCAGCAGGATACGGGGGACTGGAAACACCATATATTTT; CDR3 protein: CASRIRGTGNTIYF
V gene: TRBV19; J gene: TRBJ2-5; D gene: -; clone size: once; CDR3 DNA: TGTGCCAGTAGTATAATGGGGAACCAAGAGACCCAGTACTTC; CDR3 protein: CASSIMGNQETQYF
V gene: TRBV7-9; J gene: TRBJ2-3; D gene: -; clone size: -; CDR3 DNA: TGTGCCAGCAGCTCTCGGCCTAGCGGCACAGATACGCAGTATTTT; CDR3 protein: CASSSRPSGTDTQYF
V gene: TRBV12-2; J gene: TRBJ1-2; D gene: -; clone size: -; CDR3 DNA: TGTGCAAGTCGCTTTCCCGGGACACCTAAAAGACTTAACTATGGCTACACCTTC; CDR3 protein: CASRFPGTPKRLNYGYTF
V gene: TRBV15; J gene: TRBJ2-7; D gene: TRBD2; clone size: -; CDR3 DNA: TGTGCCACCAGCAGAGGAACTAGCGGACTCTACGAGCAGTACTTC; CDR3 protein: CATSRGTSGLYEQYF
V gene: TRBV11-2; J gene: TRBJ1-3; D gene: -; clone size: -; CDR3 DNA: TGTGCCAGCAGCTTAGAACAGGGTCACACCATATATTTT; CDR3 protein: CASSLEQGHTIYF
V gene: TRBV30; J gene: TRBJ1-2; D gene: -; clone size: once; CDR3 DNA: TGTGCCTGGAGTGCCATAAGCGGTTATGGCTACACCTTC; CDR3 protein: CAWSAISGYGYTF
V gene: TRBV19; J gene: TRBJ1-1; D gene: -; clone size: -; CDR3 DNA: TGTGCCAGTAGTATAGATTTGGCCACTCCCAGGGTGAACACTGAAGCTTTCTTT; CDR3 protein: CASSIDLATPRVNTEAFF
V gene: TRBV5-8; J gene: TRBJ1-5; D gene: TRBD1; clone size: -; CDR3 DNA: TGTGCCAGCAGCTCGACAGGGTTGATCAATCAGCCCCAGCATTTT; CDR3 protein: CASSSTGLINQPQHF
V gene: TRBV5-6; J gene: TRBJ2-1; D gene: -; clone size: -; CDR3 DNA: TGTGCCAGCAGCTTGGGACAGAAAAAAGAGCAGTTCTTC; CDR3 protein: CASSLGQKKEQFF
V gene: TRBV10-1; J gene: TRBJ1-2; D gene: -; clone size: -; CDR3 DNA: TGCGCCAGCACCGATGGCTACACCTTC; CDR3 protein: CASTDGYTF
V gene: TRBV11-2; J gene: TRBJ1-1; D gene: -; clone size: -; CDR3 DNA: TGTGCCAGCAGCTCGGGGGCCTTGAACACTGAAGCTTTCTTT; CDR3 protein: CASSSGALNTEAFF
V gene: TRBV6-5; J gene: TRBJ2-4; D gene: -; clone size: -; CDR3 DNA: TGTGCCAGCAGTTACTCACCTACAGGGTTCCTGTACTTC; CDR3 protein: CASSYSPTGFLYF
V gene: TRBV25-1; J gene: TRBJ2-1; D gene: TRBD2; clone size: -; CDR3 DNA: TGTGCCAGCAGCGGGACTAGTTCGGGCGAGCAGTTCTTC; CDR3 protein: CASSGTSSGEQFF
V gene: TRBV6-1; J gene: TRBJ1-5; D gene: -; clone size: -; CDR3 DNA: TGTGCCAGCAGTGAGAGGCTTGCGTCTCAGCCCCAGCATTTT; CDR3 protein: CASSERLASQPQHF
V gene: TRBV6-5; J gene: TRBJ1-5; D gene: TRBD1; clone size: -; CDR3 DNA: TGTGCCAGCAGTGGACAGGGAAGGCATCAGCCCCAGCATTTT; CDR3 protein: CASSGQGRHQPQHF
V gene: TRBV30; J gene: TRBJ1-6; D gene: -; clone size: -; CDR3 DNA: TGTGCCTGGAGGGAAAGACAGGCGAGCTCCTATAATTCACCCCTCCACTTT; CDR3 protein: CAWRERQASSYNSPLHF
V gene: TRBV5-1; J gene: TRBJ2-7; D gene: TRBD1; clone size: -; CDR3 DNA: TGCGCCAGCAGCTTTGGGCCGGGACAGGGGACCTACGAGCAGTACTTC; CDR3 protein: CASSFGPGQGTYEQYF
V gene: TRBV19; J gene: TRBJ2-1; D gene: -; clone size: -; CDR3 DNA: TGTGCCAGTAGCCCCGGACGGGACAATGAGCAGTTCTTC; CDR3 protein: CASSPGRDNEQFF
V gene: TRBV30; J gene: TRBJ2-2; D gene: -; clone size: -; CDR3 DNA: TGTGCCCGCGGGGCCGAGGGAACCGGGGAGCTGTTTTTT; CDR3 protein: CARGAEGTGELFF
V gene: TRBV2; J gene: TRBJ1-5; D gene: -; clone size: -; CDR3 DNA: TGTGCCAGCAGAGAAACAGGGATCCGCAATCAGCCCCAGCATTTT; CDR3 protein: CASRETGIRNQPQHF
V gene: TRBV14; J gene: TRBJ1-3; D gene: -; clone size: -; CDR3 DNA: TGTGCCAGCAGCCAAGGATTTGGAAACACCATATATTTT; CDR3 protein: CASSQGFGNTIYF
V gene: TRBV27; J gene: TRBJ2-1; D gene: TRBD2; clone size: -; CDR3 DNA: TGTGCCAGCAGTGGGGGGACTAGCGGTTACAATGAGCAGTTCTTC; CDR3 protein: CASSGGTSGYNEQFF
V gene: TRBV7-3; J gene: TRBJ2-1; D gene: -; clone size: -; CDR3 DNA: TGTGCCAGCAGCTTAAGTTCACTAGTCAACAATGAGCAGTTCTTC; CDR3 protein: CASSLSSLVNNEQFF
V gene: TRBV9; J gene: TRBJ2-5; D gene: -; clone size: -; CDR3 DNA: TGTGCCAGCAGCGTAGGAGGAGCCCAAGAGACCCAGTACTTC; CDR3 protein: CASSVGGAQETQYF
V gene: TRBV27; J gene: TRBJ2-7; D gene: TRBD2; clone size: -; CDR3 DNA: TGTGCCAGCAGTCCCGTAGCGGGAGGGCCGTACGAGCAGTACTTC; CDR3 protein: CASSPVAGGPYEQYF
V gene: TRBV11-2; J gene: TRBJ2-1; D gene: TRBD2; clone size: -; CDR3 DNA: TGTGCCAGCAGCTTTTCTAGCGGGAGGGACAATGAGCAGTTCTTC; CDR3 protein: CASSFSSGRDNEQFF
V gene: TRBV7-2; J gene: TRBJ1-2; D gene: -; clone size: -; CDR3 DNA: TGTGCCAGCAGTCTTTCAAACCAGGCCTACCATGGCTACACCTTC; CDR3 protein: CASSLSNQAYHGYTF
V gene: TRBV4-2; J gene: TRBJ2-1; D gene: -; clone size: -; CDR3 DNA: TGTGCCAGCAGCCAAGGGAATGGCTATGAGCAGTTCTTC; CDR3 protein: CASSQGNGYEQFF
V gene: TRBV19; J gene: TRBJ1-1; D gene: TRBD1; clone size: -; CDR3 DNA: TGTGCCTCTAGGACAGGGCCGAACACTGAAGCTTTCTTT; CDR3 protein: CASRTGPNTEAFF
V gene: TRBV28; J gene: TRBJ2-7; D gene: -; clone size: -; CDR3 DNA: TGTGCCAGCAGAGAGACTCCACCCTACTACGAGCAGTACTTC; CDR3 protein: CASRETPPYYEQYF
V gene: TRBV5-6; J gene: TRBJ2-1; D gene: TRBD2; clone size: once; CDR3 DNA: TGTGCCAGCAGCCTCGGGACTAGCGGTTTCAATGAGCAGTTCTTC; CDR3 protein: CASSLGTSGFNEQFF
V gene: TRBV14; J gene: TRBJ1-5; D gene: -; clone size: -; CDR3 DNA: TGTGGCCTCTCAGCACGACAGTTTTATAGCAATCAGCCCCAGCATTTT; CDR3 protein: CGLSARQFYSNQPQHF
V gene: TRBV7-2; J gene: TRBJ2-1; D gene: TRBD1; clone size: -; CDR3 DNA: TGTGCCAGCAGCTTACAACAGGGGGTTGTGAGTAATGAGCAGTTCTTC; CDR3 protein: CASSLQQGVVSNEQFF
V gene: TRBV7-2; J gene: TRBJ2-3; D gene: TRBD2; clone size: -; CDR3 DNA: TGTGCCAGCAGCTTATACGGGGGGAGGACAGATACGCAGTATTTT; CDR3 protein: CASSLYGGRTDTQYF
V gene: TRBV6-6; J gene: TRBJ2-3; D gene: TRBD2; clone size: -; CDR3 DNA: TGTGCCAGCAAGATACTAGCGGGAGGCTCAGATACGCAGTATTTT; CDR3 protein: CASKILAGGSDTQYF
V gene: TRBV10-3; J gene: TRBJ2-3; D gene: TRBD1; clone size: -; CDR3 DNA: TGTGCCATCAGTTCACAGGGGGTCACAGATACGCAGTATTTT; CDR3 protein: CAISSQGVTDTQYF
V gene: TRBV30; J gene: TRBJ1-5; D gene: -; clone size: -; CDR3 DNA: TGTGCCTGGTGTCAGCCTCCGTCGGGGCCCCAGCATTTT; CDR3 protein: CAWCQPPSGPQHF
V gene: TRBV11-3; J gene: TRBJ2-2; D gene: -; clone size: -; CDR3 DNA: TGTGCCAGCAGCGCAGATGTCGGGGAGCTGTTTTTT; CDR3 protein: CASSADVGELFF
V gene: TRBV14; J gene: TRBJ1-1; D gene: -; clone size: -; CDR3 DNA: TGTGCCAGCAGCCCGCACCGGACAGTGCAACCCGCGCACACTGAAGCTTTCTTT; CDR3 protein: CASSPHRTVQPAHTEAFF
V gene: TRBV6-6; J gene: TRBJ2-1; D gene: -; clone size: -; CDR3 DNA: TGTGCCAGCCGTAGCGGCACTTACAATGAGCAGTTCTTC; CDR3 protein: CASRSGTYNEQFF
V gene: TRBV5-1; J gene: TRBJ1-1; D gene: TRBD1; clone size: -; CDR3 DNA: TGCGCCAGCAGCTTGGGACAGGGGTACACTGAAGCTTTCTTT; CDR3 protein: CASSLGQGYTEAFF
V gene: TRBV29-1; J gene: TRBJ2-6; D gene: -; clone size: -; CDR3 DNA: TGCAGCGTTAGGTTCTCTGGGGCCAACGTCCTGACTTTC; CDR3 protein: CSVRFSGANVLTF
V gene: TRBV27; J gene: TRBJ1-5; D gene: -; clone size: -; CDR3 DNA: TGTGCCAGCAGCTCCCGTGAGGGCAATCAGCCCCAGCATTTT; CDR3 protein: CASSSREGNQPQHF
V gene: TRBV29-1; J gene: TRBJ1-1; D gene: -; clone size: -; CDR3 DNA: TGCAGCGTTGAGCGAGACACAGGTTGGACTGAAGCTTTCTTT; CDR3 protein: CSVERDTGWTEAFF
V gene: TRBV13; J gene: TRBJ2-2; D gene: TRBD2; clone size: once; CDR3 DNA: TGTGCCAGCAGCTTTCTAGCGGGGGGAAACACCGGGGAGCTGTTTTTT; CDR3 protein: CASSFLAGGNTGELFF
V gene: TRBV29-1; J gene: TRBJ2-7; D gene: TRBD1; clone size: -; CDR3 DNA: TGCAGCGTAAAGACCGGGACAGGGACCTACGAGCAGTACTTC; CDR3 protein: CSVKTGTGTYEQYF
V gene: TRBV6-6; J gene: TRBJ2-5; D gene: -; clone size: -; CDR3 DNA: TGTGCCAGCACCGAGGGTCGGTTCGAAGGGACCCAGTACTTC; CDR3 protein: CASTEGRFEGTQYF
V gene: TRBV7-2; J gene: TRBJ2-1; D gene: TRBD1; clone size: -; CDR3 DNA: TGTGCCAGCAGCTTCCGGGACAGGGCGACCCTCGGGGAGCAGTTCTTC; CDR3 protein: CASSFRDRATLGEQFF